This T cell receptor beta chain was identified in a study of T cells in tuberculosis. TCRdb's table, derived via immunoSEQ multiplex PCR, lists solely in-frame clones and lacks some. The sample gives 80,000 to 100,000 clones, approximately 91% of which show up once; approximately 2% is in the top ten. Cells were sorted from thawed PBMC rested overnight and stained with GMM-loaded CD1B tetramer, viability dye and anti-CD3. C32 glucose monomycolate from Rhodococcus equi was loaded onto the CD1B tetramers. Tetramer-negative cells, approximately 110,000 per donor, were also sorted. The germline V and J ends were trimmed by 4 bases and 2 bases, with 18 bases remaining between them. CDR3 length: 16 amino acids. Per the germline V gene, CDR1 is SGHTS and CDR2 is YDEGEE.

This clonotype was obtained from an adult woman with latent tuberculosis. The V call is TRBV5-8, the J call TRBJ1-2; D perhaps matches TRBD1 (6 bases). Sequenced: CD1b-GMM tetramer-negative cells sorted from PBMCs. CDR3 sequence (DNA): TGTGCCAGCAGCGCGAGTGACTACAGGGAAAACTATGGCTACACCTTC. This codes for CASSASDYRENYGYTF.